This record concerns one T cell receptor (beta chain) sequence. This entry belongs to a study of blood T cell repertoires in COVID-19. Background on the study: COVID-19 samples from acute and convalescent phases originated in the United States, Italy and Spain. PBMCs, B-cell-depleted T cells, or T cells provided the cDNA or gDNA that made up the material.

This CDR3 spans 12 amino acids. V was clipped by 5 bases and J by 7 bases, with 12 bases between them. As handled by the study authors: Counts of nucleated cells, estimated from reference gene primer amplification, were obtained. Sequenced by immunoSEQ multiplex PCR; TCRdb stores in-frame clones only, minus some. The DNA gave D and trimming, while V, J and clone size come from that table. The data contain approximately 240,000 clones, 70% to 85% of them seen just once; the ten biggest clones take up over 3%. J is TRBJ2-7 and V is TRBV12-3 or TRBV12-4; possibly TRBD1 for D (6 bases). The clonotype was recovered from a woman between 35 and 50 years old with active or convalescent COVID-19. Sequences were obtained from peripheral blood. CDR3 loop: CASSPDRREQYV. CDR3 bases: TGTGCCAGCAGTCCCGACAGGAGGGAGCAGTACGTC.